Below are 27 T cell receptor beta chains sequenced from a single sample in a study of T cells in Graves' hyperthyroidism and ophthalmopathy. RNA transcripts gave rise to amplified TCR beta CDR3 regions. HTBI primers were the set used in a first-round RT-PCR of the TCR CDR3. TCRdb re-called the multiplex PCR reads through MiXCR, storing one row per CDR3 protein. The sample records under 450,000 distinct CDR3 sequences, roughly 12% being singletons. Sequenced input: blood. The receptors were sampled from a man aged 30 to 45 with Graves' hyperthyroidism that later progressed to Graves' ophthalmopathy.

Comment on this clonotype: A much more abundant neighbour one base away suggests this may be a read error. The CDR3 bases are TGTGCCAGTAGTAAAACCTCCAGCTCATACGAGCAGTGCTTC. Encoded protein: CASSKTSSSYEQCF. The V call is TRBV19, the J call TRBJ2-7; D is undetermined. Germline assignment: CDR1 LNHDA and CDR2 SQIVND (reference sequence). The CDR3 runs 14 residues.

J is TRBJ2-7 and V is TRBV11-2, with D maybe TRBD1 (5 bases). Germline V CDR1 and CDR2: SGHAT, FQNNGV. V was pared by 1 base and J by 1 base, with 14 bases between. This CDR3 comprises 16 residues. The CDR3 region is CASSLGVSRVSYEQYF. The CDR3 DNA follows: TGTGCCAGCAGCTTAGGGGTAAGCAGGGTTTCCTACGAGCAGTACTTC.

This clonotype was seen many times. The genes are TRBV6-1 and TRBJ2-7; D unresolved. This CDR3 is built from 11 residues. Trimming removed 5 bases from V and 3 bases from J, with 5 bases in between. The germline CDR1 and CDR2 sequences are MNHNS and SASEGT. CDR3 sequence: CASSYDYEQYF. The CDR3 coding sequence is TGTGCCAGCAGTTATGACTACGAGCAGTACTTC.

This clonotype was seen ten or more times. This sequence joins TRBV2 and TRBJ1-4, with D tentatively TRBD1 (5 bases). V gave up 3 bases and J gave up 0 bases, with 8 bases separating them. This CDR3 region has 15 residues. From germline, CDR1 is SNHLY and CDR2 FYNNEI. The CDR3 loop reads CASSDRQSTNEKLFF. The DNA for the CDR3 is TGTGCCAGCAGTGACCGACAGTCAACTAATGAAAAACTGTTTTTT.

This clonotype was found many times. V and J are TRBV30 and TRBJ1-2, with unresolved D. Trimming left V 0 bases short and J 4 bases short, with 18 bases between. CDR3 length equals 16 residues. Germline CDR1 reads GTSNPN; CDR2 reads SVGIG (reference sequence). The CDR3 DNA follows: TGTGCCTGGAGTGTACGAAGTTACCTACGGGGCTATGGCTACACCTTC. This translates into CAWSVRSYLRGYGYTF.

This CDR3 reads CAWRFRDLSNTGELFF. The CDR3 DNA sequence: TGTGCCTGGAGATTCCGGGACTTGTCGAACACCGGGGAGCTGTTTTTT. J is TRBJ2-2 and V is TRBV30, with D maybe TRBD2 (6 bases). Germline-derived CDR1 and CDR2 are GTSNPN and SVGIG (reference sequence). The length of the CDR3 is 16 residues. V lost 3 bases and J lost 0, with 14 bases in between.

This clonotype was seen only a few times. This chain joins TRBV6-2 or TRBV6-3 and TRBJ2-7, with no clear D. Germline assignment: CDR1 MNHEY and CDR2 SVGEGT. Trimming cost V 0 bases and J 7 bases, with 4 bases left between them. CDR3 length: 11 amino acids. CDR3 in amino acids: CASSYSSEQYF. The CDR3 DNA reads TGTGCCAGCAGTTACTCGAGTGAGCAGTACTTC.

V and J are TRBV27 and TRBJ2-7; 10 bases align to TRBD2. CDR1 and CDR2 (germline): MNHEY, SMNVEV (reference sequence). V trimming: 6 bases; J trimming: 0 bases; junction bases outside the gene matches: 11. This CDR3 contains 17 residues. CDR3 nucleotide sequence: TGTGCCAGCAGCCTTAGGGGACTAGCGCAAAACTCCTACGAGCAGTACTTC. Its translation: CASSLRGLAQNSYEQYF.

About this clonotype: Germline and junction disagree at one end, which may indicate a read error. V gene TRBV5-1 combines with J gene TRBJ2-7; the match to TRBD2 covers 8 bases. Germline V gene sequence: CDR1 SGHRS, CDR2 YFSETQ. The CDR3 extends over 12 amino acids. CDR3 loop: CASSLAGGEQHF. CDR3 sequence (DNA): TGCGCCAGCAGCTTAGCCGGGGGGGAGCAGCACTTC.

This clonotype showed up many times. The CDR3 here is CASSELAGGPQETQYF. The CDR3 DNA follows: TGTGCCAGCAGTGAACTAGCGGGGGGGCCCCAAGAGACCCAGTACTTC. V gene TRBV6-1 combines with J gene TRBJ2-5; 12 bases fit TRBD2. CDR3 length: 16 residues. V lost 2 bases and J lost 1; bases outside the gene matches: 2. The germline gives CDR1 MNHNS, CDR2 SASEGT.

The chain has TRBV6-1 and TRBJ2-7; TRBD1 matches at 10 bases. Trimming cost V 5 bases and J 5 bases; bases outside gene matches: 6. This CDR3 comprises 14 residues. The germline V gene encodes CDR1 MNHNS and CDR2 SASEGT. The CDR3 DNA reads TGTGCCAGCAGTTCAAAAGGGACAGGGGACGAGCAGTACTTC. Translating gives CASSSKGTGDEQYF.

There are many counts of this clonotype. Here the CDR3 reads CASSSPGQNQPQHF. The CDR3 DNA sequence: TGTGCCAGCAGTTCTCCGGGACAAAATCAGCCCCAGCATTTT. This chain links TRBV12-3 or TRBV12-4 with TRBJ1-5, with a weak D call TRBD1 (6 bases). V gave up 4 bases and J gave up 4 bases, with 11 bases separating them. The CDR3 has 14 amino acids.

This clonotype came up many times. This chain links TRBV2 with TRBJ1-1; the D is unclear. CDR1 and CDR2 from the germline V gene are SNHLY and FYNNEI. This CDR3 comprises 13 residues. The V and J ends lost 7 bases and 0 bases respectively, with 9 bases between them. The CDR3 DNA reads TGTGCCAGCAAGGGCCGGATGAACACTGAAGCTTTCTTT. Translation: CASKGRMNTEAFF.

Many counts were recorded for this clonotype. The rearrangement links TRBV3-1 to TRBJ1-2; D unclear. Germline V gives CDR1 LGHDT, CDR2 YNNKEL (reference sequence). The CDR3 is made up of 13 amino acids. The germline V and J ends were trimmed by 0 bases and 2 bases, with 4 bases remaining between them. In nucleotides, the CDR3 is TGTGCCAGCAGCCAAGATCTAAACTATGGCTACACCTTC. Amino acids: CASSQDLNYGYTF.

This clonotype was picked up a small number of times. This chain connects TRBV6-1 to TRBJ1-6; D remains unclear. Deletions cut 6 bases from V and 5 bases from J, with 17 bases between. In germline, CDR1 is MNHNS, CDR2 SASEGT. The CDR3 contains 16 residues. CDR3 coding DNA: TGTGCCAGCAGGGACCGAAAGGGTCCGGATAATTCACCCCTCCACTTT. This gives the protein CASRDRKGPDNSPLHF.

This clonotype was seen a few times. V is TRBV14 and J is TRBJ1-4, with D possibly being TRBD1 (5 bases). The CDR3 spans 15 residues. Trimming removed 4 bases at V and 8 bases at J, with 17 bases between. Germline values: CDR1 SGHDN, CDR2 FVKESK. CDR3 nucleotides: TGTGCCAGCAGCCTTTCAGGGACCGACAAGGAAAAACTGTTTTTT. The encoded protein is CASSLSGTDKEKLFF.

This clonotype was detected many times. The chain has TRBV9 and TRBJ1-2, with TRBD1 matching over 7 bases. The germline CDR1 and CDR2 sequences are SGDLS and YYNGEE. Trimming removed 2 bases from V and 5 bases from J; junction bases left unmatched: 9. This CDR3 region has 15 residues. The CDR3 DNA sequence: TGTGCCAGCAGCGTCTCCCTAGCACAGGGGTATGGCTACACCTTC. Encoded protein: CASSVSLAQGYGYTF.

This clonotype was recorded at least ten times. This chain connects TRBV3-1 to TRBJ2-3; 12 bases are a match to TRBD2. Germline lookup yields CDR1 LGHDT and CDR2 YNNKEL (reference sequence). V lost 0 bases and J lost 5; bases outside the gene matches: 9. The CDR3 runs to 18 residues. CDR3 protein: CASSQELAGGPLRDTQYF. CDR3 bases: TGTGCCAGCAGCCAAGAACTAGCGGGGGGCCCCTTAAGAGATACGCAGTATTTT.

This clonotype was observed a few times. The CDR3 sequence is CASRRRQGYNSPLHF. As DNA, the CDR3 is TGTGCCAGCAGACGTAGACAGGGCTATAATTCACCCCTCCACTTT. The chain has TRBV27 and TRBJ1-6; 7 positions match TRBD1. This CDR3 is 15 amino acids long. CDR1 is MNHEY, CDR2 SMNVEV, per germline (reference sequence). The junction had 5 bases not matched to a gene; V was cut back by 6 bases and J by 3 bases.

The V gene is TRBV19, the J gene TRBJ2-3; D call uncertain. Germline CDR1 and CDR2: LNHDA and SQIVND (reference sequence). The CDR3 sequence is 13 residues long. The ends were cut back, 5 bases at V and 4 bases at J, with 10 bases in the middle. The CDR3 bases are TGTGCCAGTAGTGTCCTTAGGGCAGATACGCAGTATTTT. Translated, it gives CASSVLRADTQYF.

The V call is TRBV6-5, the J call TRBJ2-2; D is possibly TRBD2 (6 bases). Looked up from germline, CDR1 is MNHEY and CDR2 is SVGAGI. Trimming took off 2 bases at V and 6 bases at J, with 10 bases between the two ends. The CDR3 loop spans 14 amino acids. The DNA for the CDR3 is TGTGCCAGCAGTTACGAACGGGGGTCCGGGGAGCTGTTTTTT. Residues: CASSYERGSGELFF.

There are many counts of this clonotype. The gene calls are TRBV6-2 or TRBV6-3 and TRBJ2-1; TRBD1 aligns across 9 bases. Looked up from germline, CDR1 is MNHEY and CDR2 is SVGEGT. Germline trimming cut 10 bases from V and 3 bases from J; bases unmatched to any gene: 13. The CDR3 extends over 16 amino acids. CDR3 loop: CATKITGTGYYNEQFF. The CDR3 coding sequence is TGTGCCACCAAGATAACCGGGACAGGGTACTACAATGAGCAGTTCTTC.

This chain uses TRBV6-1 with TRBJ2-3; D not certain. The CDR3 spans 13 residues. Germline lookup yields CDR1 MNHNS and CDR2 SASEGT. V lost 8 bases, J lost 4 bases, and 13 bases lay in between. The CDR3, as DNA: TGTGCCAGCCGGTTTTATGGGGCAGATACGCAGTATTTT. Encoded protein: CASRFYGADTQYF.

This clonotype was counted ten times or more. The gene calls are TRBV11-2 and TRBJ2-1, with D uncertain. V gave up 1 base and J gave up 4 bases, with 11 bases separating them. From germline, CDR1 is SGHAT and CDR2 FQNNGV. This CDR3 contains 15 residues. The CDR3 DNA follows: TGTGCCAGCAGCTTAGGGTTACTAACTTACAATGAGCAGTTCTTC. This encodes CASSLGLLTYNEQFF.

This clonotype has at least ten counts. CDR3 sequence: CASSEVLLENTEAFF. The CDR3 DNA reads TGTGCCAGCAGTGAAGTACTACTGGAGAACACTGAAGCTTTCTTT. This chain joins TRBV2 and TRBJ1-1; D unclear. Trimming stripped 1 base from V and 1 base from J, with 10 bases between. The CDR3 is made up of 15 amino acids. CDR1 is SNHLY and CDR2 is FYNNEI in the germline V gene.

The chain employs TRBV18 and TRBJ1-5, with D perhaps TRBD1 (5 bases). The CDR3 has 17 amino acids. The V and J ends lost 2 bases and 2 bases respectively, with 16 bases between them. The germline V gene encodes CDR1 KGHSH and CDR2 LQKENI. In DNA form, the CDR3 reads TGTGCCAGCTCACCAAGATTACAGGACCGGGGCAATCAGCCCCAGCATTTT. It yields the protein CASSPRLQDRGNQPQHF. Based on the CDR3 plus reference TRBV18 and TRBJ1-5, the full variable domain is NAGVMQNPRHLVRRRGQEARLRCSPMKGHSHVYWYRQLPEEGLKFMVYLQKENIIDESGMPKERFSAEFPKEGPSILRIQQVVRGDSAAYFCASSPRLQDRGNQPQHFGDGTRLSIL.

The gene calls are TRBV7-9 and TRBJ1-5, with 7 bases fitting TRBD1. J was trimmed by 1 base and V by 2 bases; bases with no gene match: 5. In germline, CDR1 is SEHNR, CDR2 FQNEAQ (reference sequence). The CDR3 runs 16 residues. The CDR3: CASSLRGDRSNQPQHF. The DNA for the CDR3 is TGTGCCAGCAGCTTAAGGGGGGACAGAAGCAATCAGCCCCAGCATTTT.